Listed here are 32 T cell receptor beta chains from one sample, sequenced in a study of T cells in women clearing cervical HPV infection. TCRdb's table, derived via immunoSEQ multiplex PCR, lists solely in-frame clones and lacks some. This repertoire includes 20,000 to 25,000 clones. The sample consisted of blood buffy coat. The receptors were gathered from a woman aged 18 to 75 with a cervical HPV16 infection that either progressed to CIN3+ or cleared (not recorded which).

Comments on this clone: The read ends 3 residues before the CDR3 terminus; that terminus is restored from the germline J gene. V and J are TRBV28 and TRBJ2-7; TRBD2 agrees at 7 bases. The CDR3 length is 13 residues. Germline V gene data show CDR1 as MDHEN and CDR2 as SYDVKM. J gave up 0 bases and V 7 bases, and 3 bases lay outside the gene matches. The covered CDR3 bases are TGTGCCAGCAATAGCGGGCCCTCCTACGAG. Protein: CASNSGPSYE. The whole CDR3 protein reads CASNSGPSYEQYF.

Remarks on this clone: The read ends 3 residues before the CDR3 terminus; that terminus is restored from the germline J gene. The J gene is TRBJ2-4, the V gene TRBV4-2, with 12 bases identical to TRBD2. The germline V gene encodes CDR1 LGHNA and CDR2 YNFKEQ. This CDR3 contains 20 residues. CDR3 DNA, as far as it was read: TGTGCCAGCAGCCAAGATCTTTGGGGGCTAGCGGGAGGGCCGGGTTTTTAT. It is translated as CASSQDLWGLAGGPGFY. The entire CDR3 protein reads CASSQDLWGLAGGPGFYQYF.

Details on this clone: Sequencing ends 3 residues short of the CDR3 end; the germline J gene provides the rest. The chain recombines TRBV7-2 with TRBJ2-3; 8 nucleotides match TRBD2. CDR1 is SGHTA and CDR2 is FQGNSA in the germline V gene. CDR3 length: 15 residues. Incomplete CDR3 DNA: TGTGCCAGCAGCTTAGGACTAGCGCCTGTGGAGACG. Protein sequence: CASSLGLAPVET. The full-length CDR3 reads as CASSLGLAPVETQYF.

Considering frequency, this clone is medium-sized (0.01 to 0.1%). The read comes to an end 3 residues before the CDR3 does, leaving the germline J gene to fill in the end. This rearrangement joins TRBV29-1 to TRBJ2-4; 7 bases map to TRBD1. Germline trimming cut 6 bases from V and 1 base from J; bases unmatched to any gene: 3. The CDR3 covers 13 residues. Germline lookup yields CDR1 SQVTM and CDR2 ANQGSEA. The CDR3 protein is CSVTDRAKNIQYF. Partial CDR3 DNA: TGCAGCGTGACGGACAGGGCCAAAAACATT.

With regard to this clone: The read halts 3 residues ahead of the CDR3 end, with the missing end drawn from the germline J gene. The rearrangement links TRBV5-1 to TRBJ2-3; 8 nucleotides match TRBD1. Germline loops: CDR1 SGHRS, CDR2 YFSETQ. J was trimmed by 2 bases and V by 0 bases; bases with no gene match: 5. This CDR3 contains 16 residues. The part of the CDR3 DNA that was read is TGCGCCAGCAGCTTGGGACAGGGGACCAACACAGATACG. Protein sequence: CASSLGQGTNTDT. The complete CDR3 protein is CASSLGQGTNTDTQYF.

A remark on this clone: The read falls 3 residues short of the CDR3 end, and the missing part is taken from the germline J gene. This chain uses TRBV2 with TRBJ2-4; 7 nucleotides match TRBD1. The CDR3 runs to 19 residues. Per germline, CDR1 SNHLY and CDR2 FYNNEI. The CDR3 DNA, read in part, is TGTGCCAGCAGAGGGGGTCTTTTTTCTAGTTGGGACAGAGATCAGCCT. Encoded protein: CASRGGLFSSWDRDQP. The CDR3, in full, reads CASRGGLFSSWDRDQPQYF.

As for this clone: The CDR3 is cut off 3 residues early in the read; its end comes from the germline J gene. The rearrangement links TRBV5-1 to TRBJ1-2, with 9 bases matching TRBD1. The CDR3 is made up of 15 amino acids. Germline V lookup: CDR1 SGHRS, CDR2 YFSETQ. Trimming cost V 2 bases and J 2 bases; bases outside gene matches: 4. The CDR3 DNA, read in part, is TGCGCCAGCAGCTTCGGGACAGGGAACAACTATGGC. This sequence encodes CASSFGTGNNYG. The full CDR3 is CASSFGTGNNYGYTF.

About this clone itself: The read halts 3 residues ahead of the CDR3 end, with the missing end drawn from the germline J gene. The chain employs TRBV18 and TRBJ1-2; D is unresolved. The CDR3 totals 16 residues. CDR1 and CDR2 from the germline V gene are KGHSH and LQKENI. CDR3 DNA, as far as it was read: TGTGCCAGCTCACCACGCCAGCGGGAGGGAAGAGATACC. Translated, it gives CASSPRQREGRDT. The full CDR3 protein reads CASSPRQREGRDTYTF.

Concerning this clone itself: Read coverage stops 3 residues before the CDR3 terminus; the germline J gene supplies the remainder. The rearrangement uses TRBV19 and TRBJ1-2; possibly TRBD1 for D (5 bases). CDR1 LNHDA and CDR2 SQIVND come from the germline V gene (reference sequence). This CDR3 has 17 residues. Partial CDR3 DNA: TGTGCCAGTAGTGTATCGGGGACTAGCGGGTTCTACAATGAC. It specifies CASSVSGTSGFYND. In full, the CDR3 is CASSVSGTSGFYNDYTF.

A remark on this clone: From the germline J gene comes the end of the CDR3, since the read stops 3 residues before it. The chain employs TRBV29-1 and TRBJ2-1; 11 positions agree with TRBD2. V dropped 7 bases and J dropped 7; count of bases not matched to a gene: 3. Germline V gene data show CDR1 as SQVTM and CDR2 as ANQGSEA. CDR3 length: 12 amino acids. CDR3 residues: CSGLAGINEQFF. Incomplete CDR3 DNA: TGCAGCGGACTAGCGGGAATAAATGAG.

Notes on this clone: The missing CDR3 end, 3 residues past where the read stops, is filled in from the germline J gene. The rearrangement links TRBV19 to TRBJ2-3, with a tentative D call TRBD1 (6 bases). There are 14 residues in the CDR3. The V gene's germline CDR1 is LNHDA and CDR2 SQIVND (reference sequence). V was pared by 5 bases and J by 0 bases, with 9 bases between. The sequenced part of the CDR3 DNA is TGTGCCAGTAGTTCGGGACACAGCACAGATACG. This translates into CASSSGHSTDT. The whole CDR3 protein is CASSSGHSTDTQYF.

As concerns this clone: The missing CDR3 end, 3 residues past where the read stops, is filled in from the germline J gene. The chain is built from TRBV20-1 and TRBJ2-7; the D gene is possibly TRBD2 (6 bases). CDR1 DFQATT and CDR2 SNEGSKA come from the germline V gene (reference sequence). The CDR3 has 15 amino acids. Trimming cost V 5 bases and J 6 bases, with 23 bases left between them. The sequenced part of the CDR3 DNA is TGCAGTGCTCCTCCCTTGGGGGGAGGAAGGGGCGAG. Its translation: CSAPPLGGGRGE. The whole CDR3 is CSAPPLGGGRGEQYF.

About this clone itself: With the read ending 3 residues before the CDR3 end, the germline J gene is used to fill in that end. The chain uses TRBV7-6 and TRBJ1-2; D might be TRBD1 (5 bases). The CDR3 contains 18 residues. CDR1 and CDR2 (germline): SGHVS, FNYEAQ. This CDR3 reads CASSMILGLAGSYNDYTF. The sequenced part of the CDR3 DNA is TGTGCCAGCAGCATGATCTTGGGACTAGCGGGATCCTACAATGAC.

A remark on this clone: Sequencing ends 3 residues short of the CDR3 end; the germline J gene provides the rest. The chain carries TRBV7-2 and TRBJ1-4; D gene ambiguous. This CDR3 has 11 residues. Germline CDR1 and CDR2: SGHTA and FQGNSA. The V end was cut by 0 bases, the J end by 10 bases, with 3 bases between. The CDR3 here is CASSLAGKLFF. Incomplete CDR3 DNA: TGTGCCAGCAGCTTAGCCGGAAAA.

For this clone: Read data end 3 residues before the CDR3 end; the end is taken from the germline J gene. This rearrangement joins TRBV5-1 to TRBJ2-7; TRBD1 is a possible D gene (5 bases). This CDR3 contains 14 residues. Germline lookup yields CDR1 SGHRS and CDR2 YFSETQ. V lost 2 bases and J lost 0, with 9 bases in between. The CDR3 sequence: CASSLGATSYEQYF. Partial CDR3 DNA: TGCGCCAGCAGCTTAGGGGCCACCTCCTACGAG.

In the case of this clone: The read ends 3 residues early relative to the CDR3; the germline J gene fills the gap. The V and J genes are TRBV20-1 and TRBJ1-6; TRBD1 matches at 7 bases. Germline V gene data show CDR1 as DFQATT and CDR2 as SNEGSKA (reference sequence). This CDR3 spans 16 amino acids. The J segment lost 7 bases and the V segment lost 3 bases, leaving 12 bases of the junction unmatched. CDR3 sequence reads: CSARTPRQGGNSPLHF. The part of the CDR3 DNA that was read is TGCAGTGCTAGGACCCCACGACAGGGTGGAAATTCACCC.

For this clone: The read gets to within 3 residues of the CDR3 end, and the germline J gene fills in the rest. The genes are TRBV20-1 and TRBJ2-5; TRBD2 aligns across 8 bases. The V gene end was trimmed by 7 bases and the J gene end by 2 bases; junction bases not matched to a gene: 12. The germline CDR1 and CDR2 sequences are DFQATT and SNEGSKA (reference sequence). This CDR3 has 15 residues. The CDR3 bases that were read are TGCAGTGGGGGGTGGGGAGCGGGAGAACAAGAGACC. It translates to CSGGWGAGEQET. The complete CDR3 reads CSGGWGAGEQETQYF.

As regards this clone: The CDR3 end is not reached by the read, which stops 3 residues before it; the germline J gene fills it in. The chain uses TRBV7-2 and TRBJ1-1; D possibly corresponds to TRBD1 (5 bases). The CDR3 runs 14 residues. Per the germline V gene, CDR1 is SGHTA and CDR2 is FQGNSA. V lost 4 bases and J lost 2, with 11 bases in between. CDR3 DNA (partial): TGTGCCAGCAGCTCTCATCAGGGAAACACTGAA. It encodes CASSSHQGNTE. The complete CDR3 protein is CASSSHQGNTEAFF.

Remarks on this clone: The CDR3 end lies 3 residues beyond the end of the read and is filled in from the germline J gene. The genes are TRBV20-1 and TRBJ2-3; 8 bases match TRBD2. The CDR3 covers 14 residues. CDR1 is DFQATT, CDR2 SNEGSKA, per germline (reference sequence). The CDR3 is CSAMHRGLAETQYF. The sequenced CDR3 bases are TGCAGTGCTATGCACCGAGGACTAGCCGAGACG.

For this clone: Read data end 3 residues before the CDR3 end; the end is taken from the germline J gene. This rearrangement joins TRBV7-3 to TRBJ2-6; TRBD2 matches at 10 bases. The CDR3 loop spans 20 amino acids. Germline V gene data show CDR1 as SGHTA and CDR2 as FQGTGA. Trimming cost V 1 base and J 4 bases; bases outside gene matches: 13. CDR3 protein: CASSLNLPTSGALGANVLTF. The sequenced part of the CDR3 DNA is TGTGCCAGCAGCTTAAACCTTCCCACTAGCGGGGCCTTGGGGGCCAACGTC.

On this clone: From the germline J gene comes the end of the CDR3, since the read stops 3 residues before it. The chain recombines TRBV5-1 with TRBJ2-5, with a weak D call TRBD2 (6 bases). Trimming left V 3 bases short and J 4 bases short, with 13 bases between. In germline, CDR1 is SGHRS, CDR2 YFSETQ. CDR3 length equals 14 residues. The part of the CDR3 DNA that was read is TGCGCCAGCAGCTACCCGGGGGTGGGAGAGACC. Its translation is CASSYPGVGET. The whole CDR3 is CASSYPGVGETQYF.

A word on this clone: The CDR3 end is not reached by the read, which stops 3 residues before it; the germline J gene fills it in. The chain combines TRBV18 with TRBJ1-2; 12 nucleotides align to TRBD1. Germline CDR1 and CDR2: KGHSH and LQKENI. The CDR3 runs 17 residues. The part of the CDR3 DNA that was read is TGTGCCAGCTCACCACCGGTCGGGACAGGGGGCTACAATGAC. Protein: CASSPPVGTGGYND. Given in full, the CDR3 is CASSPPVGTGGYNDYTF.

Remarks on this clone: The read halts 3 residues ahead of the CDR3 end, with the missing end drawn from the germline J gene. The chain employs TRBV20-1 and TRBJ2-3; TRBD2 matches at 10 bases. This CDR3 comprises 15 residues. The germline CDR1 and CDR2 sequences are DFQATT and SNEGSKA (reference sequence). The trim removed 0 bases at V and 4 bases at J, leaving 4 bases unmatched. CDR3 region: CSAREASGSADTQYF. Partial CDR3 DNA: TGCAGTGCTAGAGAAGCTAGCGGGAGTGCAGATACG.

Worth noting for this clone: The CDR3 extends 3 residues past the end of the read, so its final part is completed from the germline J gene. The rearrangement uses TRBV12-3 or TRBV12-4 and TRBJ2-7; perhaps TRBD2 as D (6 bases). The V end was cut by 6 bases, the J end by 0 bases, with 12 bases between. This CDR3 is built from 14 residues. The part of the CDR3 DNA that was read is TGTGCCAGCAGGGACGGGGGATACTCCTACGAG. This sequence encodes CASRDGGYSYE. The full CDR3 protein is CASRDGGYSYEQYF.

Concerning this clone itself: The read halts 3 residues ahead of the CDR3 end, with the missing end drawn from the germline J gene. This chain connects TRBV2 to TRBJ2-4; 7 nucleotides match TRBD1. Germline CDR1 SNHLY, CDR2 FYNNEI. This CDR3 comprises 15 residues. CDR3 region: CASKGQTTSNQPQYF. The CDR3 bases that were read are TGTGCCAGCAAGGGACAGACAACAAGCAATCAGCCT. Drawing the rest from reference TRBV2 and TRBJ2-4, the complete variable domain is EPEVTQTPSHQVTQMGQEVILRCVPISNHLYFYWYRQILGQKVEFLVSFYNNEISEKSEIFDDQFSVERPDGSNFTLKIRSTKLEDSAMYFCASKGQTTSNQPQYFGAGTRLSVL.

Turning to this clone: The read finishes 3 residues shy of the CDR3 end, and the germline J gene is used to complete it. This chain joins TRBV7-3 and TRBJ2-1, with 7 bases fitting TRBD2. The germline gives CDR1 SGHTA, CDR2 FQGTGA. The CDR3 spans 13 residues. The trim removed 5 bases at V and 9 bases at J, leaving 7 bases unmatched. This chain's CDR3 is CASSIGLGSEQFF. CDR3 DNA, as far as it was read: TGTGCCAGCAGCATAGGACTAGGAAGTGAG.

About this clone: The CDR3 extends 3 residues past the end of the read, so its final part is completed from the germline J gene. The chain carries TRBV29-1 and TRBJ1-2; possibly TRBD1 for D (6 bases). CDR1 SQVTM and CDR2 ANQGSEA come from the germline V gene. The CDR3 consists of 14 residues. The V and J ends lost 7 bases and 3 bases respectively, with 18 bases between them. Partial CDR3 DNA: TGCAGCGGGGGAACAGGGATACATCACTATGGC. Protein product: CSGGTGIHHYG. The full CDR3 protein reads CSGGTGIHHYGYTF.

Concerning this clone itself: Read data end 3 residues before the CDR3 end; the end is taken from the germline J gene. The chain couples TRBV20-1 to TRBJ1-5, with 8 bases that match TRBD1. This CDR3 is built from 16 residues. Germline V gene data show CDR1 as DFQATT and CDR2 as SNEGSKA (reference sequence). Trimming cost V 5 bases and J 5 bases; bases outside gene matches: 14. The sequenced CDR3 bases are TGCAGTGCTGGGGGGCGGAGGACAGGGAGAGATCAGCCC. Translating gives CSAGGRRTGRDQP. The complete CDR3 sequence is CSAGGRRTGRDQPQHF.

This clone ranks as medium-sized in terms of frequency. The read terminates 3 residues ahead of where the CDR3 ends, so the germline J gene completes it. V gene TRBV7-2 combines with J gene TRBJ2-2, with a possible D match to TRBD1 (5 bases). The V gene lost 0 bases and the J gene lost 6 bases, with 8 bases spanning the gap. Germline V lookup: CDR1 SGHTA, CDR2 FQGNSA. There are 14 residues in the CDR3. The CDR3 region is CASSLAGVAGELFF. The part of the CDR3 DNA that was read is TGTGCCAGCAGCTTAGCAGGGGTGGCCGGGGAG.

Concerning this clone itself: The CDR3 end is not reached by the read, which stops 3 residues before it; the germline J gene fills it in. This chain connects TRBV6-2 or TRBV6-3 to TRBJ2-1, with TRBD2 matching over 10 bases. The CDR3 runs to 14 residues. Trimming took 6 bases from V and 3 from J; bases not matched to a gene: 2. Germline-derived CDR1 and CDR2 are MNHEY and SVGEGT. The CDR3: CASRRTSGYNEQFF. The covered CDR3 bases are TGTGCCAGCAGACGGACTAGCGGCTACAATGAG.

Note on this clone: The read halts 3 residues ahead of the CDR3 end, with the missing end drawn from the germline J gene. The V and J genes are TRBV19 and TRBJ1-6; D gene ambiguous. Looked up from germline, CDR1 is LNHDA and CDR2 is SQIVND (reference sequence). The CDR3 totals 12 residues. V was pared by 11 bases and J by 0 bases, with 5 bases between. CDR3 in amino acids: CAVGSYNSPLHF. CDR3 bases read: TGTGCCGTCGGCTCCTATAATTCACCC.

The CDR3 loop is CASSEDRGPSSGANVLTF. CDR3 DNA, as far as it was read: TGTGCCAGTAGTGAGGACAGGGGGCCGAGCTCTGGGGCCAACGTC. V usage is TRBV19 and J usage is TRBJ2-6, with 11 bases aligning to TRBD1. The CDR3 extends 3 residues past the end of the read, so its final part is completed from the germline J gene. J gave up 0 bases and V 5 bases, and 6 bases lay outside the gene matches. CDR3 size: 18 residues. Germline-derived CDR1 and CDR2 are LNHDA and SQIVND (reference sequence).